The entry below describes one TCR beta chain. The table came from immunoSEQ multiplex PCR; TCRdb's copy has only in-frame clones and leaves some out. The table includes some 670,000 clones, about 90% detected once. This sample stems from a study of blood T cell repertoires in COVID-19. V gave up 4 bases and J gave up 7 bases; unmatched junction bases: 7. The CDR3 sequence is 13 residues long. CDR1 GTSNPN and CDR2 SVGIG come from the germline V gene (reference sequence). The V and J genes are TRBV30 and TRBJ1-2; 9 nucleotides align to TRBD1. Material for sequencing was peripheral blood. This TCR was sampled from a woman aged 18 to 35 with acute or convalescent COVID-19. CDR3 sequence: CAWTGTGYGGYTF. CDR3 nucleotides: TGTGCCTGGACCGGGACAGGGTACGGTGGCTACACCTTC.